This is a list of T cell receptor beta chains from one sample in a study of T cells in narcolepsy. The repertoire was sequenced with immunoSEQ multiplex PCR; TCRdb's copy has only in-frame clones and lacks some. Among around 18,000 clones, roughly two thirds were seen once, and the ten largest hold around 15%. The sequenced sample consisted of CD45RA- memory CD8+ T cells from PBMCs. Source of these receptors: a human donor with narcolepsy. The CDR3 runs from the conserved cysteine through the conserved F or W. The order of the fields is V gene, J gene, D gene, clone size, CDR3 DNA, CDR3 protein. The D gene is left open where the match is weak. Size tells how often a clone was seen (once, few, many) or the class of an expanded clone, and some rows leave it out.

>TRBV5-4|TRBJ2-7|TRBD2|medium-sized
TGTGCCAGCAGCTTGTACCCTAGCGGGAGGGGGTCCTACGAGCAGTACTTC
CASSLYPSGRGSYEQYF
>TRBV2|TRBJ1-1|NA|NA
TGTGCCAGCAGTGATCCCAGGGGTGGAGCTTTCTTT
CASSDPRGGAFF
>TRBV6-6|TRBJ1-1|NA|few
TGTGCCAGCAGTTACTATACAGAGAACACTGAAGCTTTCTTT
CASSYYTENTEAFF
>TRBV28|TRBJ2-5|TRBD2|few
TGTGCCAGCAGTGCCCCGGGACTAGAAGGGGAGACCCAGTACTTC
CASSAPGLEGETQYF
>TRBV27|TRBJ2-3|NA|NA
TGTGCCAGCAGTTTTAGGACCTACACAGATACGCAGTATTTT
CASSFRTYTDTQYF
>TRBV11-2|TRBJ2-5|TRBD1|NA
TGTGCCAGCAGCTCCGGGCAGGGGGACCAAGAGACCCAGTACTTC
CASSSGQGDQETQYF
>TRBV6-5|TRBJ1-1|TRBD1|NA
TGTGCCAGCAGTTACGCTACAGGGGGCAGCGCTGAAGCTTTCTTT
CASSYATGGSAEAFF
>TRBV7-9|TRBJ2-7|NA|NA
TGTGCCAGCAGCTTCGAGGGGGAGTACAGGCCCTACGAGCAGTACTTC
CASSFEGEYRPYEQYF
>TRBV6-1|TRBJ1-2|NA|NA
TGTGCCAGCGGCTTAAAGGGGTTTCGGGGCTACACCTTC
CASGLKGFRGYTF
>TRBV7-9|TRBJ2-1|TRBD1|NA
TGTGCCAGCAGCTTAGATTTCGGGCAGGGGGCGCGGAATGAGCAGTTCTTC
CASSLDFGQGARNEQFF
>TRBV4-1|TRBJ1-5|NA|NA
TGCGCCAGCAGCCAAGAATCCACAGGCAATCAGCCCCAGCATTTT
CASSQESTGNQPQHF
>TRBV5-3|TRBJ2-7|TRBD1|NA
TGTGCCAGCAGCTTCACCGGGACAGGGATGTACGAGCAGTACTTC
CASSFTGTGMYEQYF
>TRBV2|TRBJ1-2|NA|once
TGTGCCAGCATTTCTGGGGGCGGATCTAACTATGGCTACACCTTC
CASISGGGSNYGYTF
>TRBV5-8|TRBJ2-1|TRBD2|NA
TGTGCCAGCAGCTTACGTTTGGGACTAGCGTACAATGAGCAGTTCTTC
CASSLRLGLAYNEQFF
>TRBV2|TRBJ1-1|NA|few
TGTGCCAGCAATCGGAGGTCAGGGGATGACACTGAAGCTTTCTTT
CASNRRSGDDTEAFF
>TRBV4-2|TRBJ2-7|TRBD2|NA
TGTGCCAGCAGCCGGGGACTAGCGGCCGCCTACGAGCAGTACTTC
CASSRGLAAAYEQYF
>TRBV5-1|TRBJ2-1|NA|NA
TGCGCCAGCAGCTTGGAGGAAGTCAGCTCCTACAATGAGCAGTTCTTC
CASSLEEVSSYNEQFF
>TRBV2|TRBJ1-1|TRBD1|NA
TGTGCCAGCAGTGATTCGGCCGACAGGGGGCGCTTGAACACTGAAGCTTTCTTT
CASSDSADRGRLNTEAFF
>TRBV4-1|TRBJ2-4|NA|NA
TGCGCCAGCAGCCAGGAAGACCGGGACACCGATACGCTCTTCGAAAACATTCAGTACTTC
CASSQEDRDTDTLFENIQYF
>TRBV19|TRBJ2-7|NA|NA
TGTGCCAGTAGTACCTACAGGAATTTCCCCTACGAGCAGTACTTC
CASSTYRNFPYEQYF
>TRBV14|TRBJ1-1|NA|NA
TGTGCCAGCAGCCAAGATAACCCGCTACAGGGAGCGAGGACTGAAGCTTTCTTT
CASSQDNPLQGARTEAFF
>TRBV7-9|TRBJ2-2|NA|NA
TGTGCCAGCAGCCTGGGGGCGGGGGAGCTGTTTTTT
CASSLGAGELFF